This TCR beta chain was sequenced in a study of T cells in Graves' hyperthyroidism and ophthalmopathy. Across the whole study: Before treatment of any kind, peripheral blood was taken at initial diagnosis. Study observations and caveats: Most thyroid clonotypes expanded above 0.001 appeared in blood too.

In this sample, this clonotype is medium-sized. Its antigen is currently unknown. Amplified regions were TCR beta CDR3 sequences from RNA transcripts. The HTBI primer set drove a first-round RT-PCR of the TCR CDR3. In TCRdb, the multiplex PCR reads were re-called with MiXCR into one record per CDR3 protein. Here the sample spans under 130,000 distinct CDR3 sequences, 47% being singletons. This CDR3 is 14 amino acids long. V lost 3 bases, J lost 8 bases, and 3 bases stayed unmatched. Germline loops: CDR1 LNHNV, CDR2 YYDKDF (reference sequence). Patients having uncontrolled infection, another autoimmune disease, pregnancy or lactation were not included.

Sequenced material: blood. The TCR sequence derives from a man between 35 and 55 years old with Graves' hyperthyroidism. This sequence joins TRBV15 and TRBJ1-4; 10 bases align to TRBD1. CDR3: CATSSDRGREKLFF. The CDR3 nucleotides read TGTGCCACCAGCAGTGACAGGGGGCGGGAAAAACTGTTTTTT. Looking up the rest from reference TRBV15 and TRBJ1-4 gives the full variable domain: DAMVIQNPRYQVTQFGKPVTLSCSQTLNHNVMYWYQQKSSQAPKLLFHYYDKDFNNEADTPDNFQSRRPNTSFCFLDIRSPGLGDTAMYLCATSSDRGREKLFFGSGTQLSVL.